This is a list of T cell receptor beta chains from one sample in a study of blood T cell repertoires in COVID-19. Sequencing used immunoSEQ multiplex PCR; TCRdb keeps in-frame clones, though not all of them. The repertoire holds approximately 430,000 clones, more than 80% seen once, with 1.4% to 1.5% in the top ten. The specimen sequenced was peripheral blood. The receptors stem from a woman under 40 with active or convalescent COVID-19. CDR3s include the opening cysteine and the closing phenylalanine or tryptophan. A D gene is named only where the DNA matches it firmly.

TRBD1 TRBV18 CASSPGTEVNEQFF
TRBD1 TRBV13 CASSFATGGKFF
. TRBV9 CASSVQGMGYTF
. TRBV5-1 CASSLTASSNSPLHF
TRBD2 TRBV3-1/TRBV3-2 CASSQGRLAEGPLNYNEQFF
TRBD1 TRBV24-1 CATSDFPGQGNTEAFF
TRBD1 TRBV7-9 CASSTTGGDQPQHF
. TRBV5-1 CASSLARRGYGYTF
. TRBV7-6 CASTLQGPSSYNEQFF
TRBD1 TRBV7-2 CASSLNRGGYNEQFF
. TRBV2 CASSEGQGGPKLFF
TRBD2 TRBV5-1 CASSSGLAGGPSYNEQFF
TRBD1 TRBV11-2 CASRVIRDSLYGYTF
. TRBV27 CASSSTWGPYGEQYF
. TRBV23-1 CARVAIRFPHEQFF
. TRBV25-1 CASSEVGVANYGYTF
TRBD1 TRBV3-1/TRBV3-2 CASSQDRGYTDTQYF
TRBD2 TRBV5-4 CASSSSGLAVYNEQFF
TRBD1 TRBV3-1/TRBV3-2 CASSQSDRGTEAFF
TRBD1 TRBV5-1 CASSPGQGQGEQYF
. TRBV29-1 CSVVQTGEAFF
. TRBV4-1 CASSQSVASGERAEAFF
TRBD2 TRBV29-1 CSVEKWSSGDSYNEQFF
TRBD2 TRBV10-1 CASQRGSGSDNEQFF
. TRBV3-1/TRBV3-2 CASSQKQVGEPQHF
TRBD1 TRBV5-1 CASSFPTGGNSGNTIYF
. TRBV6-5 CASPDDPRTDYFF